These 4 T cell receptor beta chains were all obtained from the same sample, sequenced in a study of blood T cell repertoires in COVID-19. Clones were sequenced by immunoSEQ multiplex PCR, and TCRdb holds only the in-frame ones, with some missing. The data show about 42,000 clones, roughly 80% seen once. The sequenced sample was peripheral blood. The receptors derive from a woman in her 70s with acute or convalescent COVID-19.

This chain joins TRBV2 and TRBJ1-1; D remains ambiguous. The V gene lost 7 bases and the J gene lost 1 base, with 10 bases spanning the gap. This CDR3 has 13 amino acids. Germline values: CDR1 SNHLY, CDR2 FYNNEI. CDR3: CASTGNWNTEAFF. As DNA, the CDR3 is TGTGCCAGCACCGGTAACTGGAACACTGAAGCTTTCTTT.

The CDR3 is CASTRGTSGNTIYF. The CDR3 nucleotides read TGCGCCAGCACCAGGGGGACCTCTGGAAACACCATATATTTT. The rearrangement joins TRBV5-1 to TRBJ1-3; 7 bases are shared with TRBD1. CDR3 size: 14 residues. J was trimmed by 0 bases and V by 6 bases; bases with no gene match: 3. The germline V gene has CDR1 SGHRS and CDR2 YFSETQ.

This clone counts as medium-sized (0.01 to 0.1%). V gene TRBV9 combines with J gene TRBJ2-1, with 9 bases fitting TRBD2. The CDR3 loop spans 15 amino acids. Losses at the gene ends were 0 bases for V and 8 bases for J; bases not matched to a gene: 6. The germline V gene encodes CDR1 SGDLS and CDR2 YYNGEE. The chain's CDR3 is CASSVELRGGDEQFF. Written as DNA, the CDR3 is TGTGCCAGCAGCGTAGAATTGCGGGGGGGCGATGAGCAGTTCTTC. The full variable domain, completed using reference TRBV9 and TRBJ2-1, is DSGVTQTPKHLITATGQRVTLRCSPRSGDLSVYWYQQSLDQGLQFLIQYYNGEERAKGNILERFSAQQFPDLHSELNLSSLELGDSALYFCASSVELRGGDEQFFGPGTRLTVL.

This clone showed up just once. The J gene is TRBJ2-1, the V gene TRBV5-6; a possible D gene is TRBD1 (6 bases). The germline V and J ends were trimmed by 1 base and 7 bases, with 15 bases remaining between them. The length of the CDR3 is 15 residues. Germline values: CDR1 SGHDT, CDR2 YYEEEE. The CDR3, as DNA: TGTGCCAGCAGCTTGCCAGGGGCCGGTCTTAATGAGCAGTTCTTC. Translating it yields CASSLPGAGLNEQFF.